This TCR beta chain derives from a study of cytomegalovirus exposure and HLA in healthy donors. Findings of the study overall: Productive status was seen about 87% or about 30% of the time for most TCR beta V segments in an earlier analysis. The classifier reportedly diagnosed cytomegalovirus status with high sensitivity and specificity.

In germline, CDR1 is SGHTA, CDR2 FQGTGA. Trimming took 2 bases from V and 2 from J, leaving 6 bases between them. The CDR3 covers 13 residues. The PCR employed 60 Vbeta primers together with 13 Jbeta primers. Repertoires were generated with immunoSEQ multiplex PCR, while TCRdb's copy carries only in-frame clones and drops some. Found here are roughly 100,000 clones, over 75% of them singletons; the top ten hold roughly 5%. Remarks on this clone: Its target is not known.

This receptor was taken from a man aged 40-55 years in good health and CMV-seropositive. The specimen sequenced was PBMCs. This chain links TRBV7-3 with TRBJ2-5, with unresolved D. CDR3 loop: CASSLGQQETQYF. For the CDR3, the DNA is TGTGCCAGCAGCTTAGGCCAACAAGAGACCCAGTACTTC.